The present entry profiles one T cell receptor (beta chain) with its context. Its antigen is not known. Germline CDR1 reads SGHTA; CDR2 reads FQGTGA. Trimming shortened V by 2 bases and J by 8 bases, and 12 bases separated the two germline ends. The CDR3 is 13 amino acids. Here immunoSEQ multiplex PCR was the method, and the copy in TCRdb shows in-frame clones only, minus some. The data hold around 130,000 clones, with just over 90% observed a single time. The sample originates from a study of graft-versus-host responses after intestinal transplantation. Overall study: The study gave all recipients anti-thymocyte globulin induction, then tacrolimus and steroids for about 3 years. General observations from the study: There were GvH clones found in recipient marrow, and some of them appeared first in ileum or blood. In patients with graft-donor T cell macrochimerism, allograft graft-versus-host to host-versus-graft clonal ratios were high.

The sequence was collected from a human donor who received an intestinal transplant. The sample in question was unstimulated CD4+ T cells sorted from spleen or lymph node cells, obtained before intestinal transplant. The chain employs TRBV7-3 and TRBJ1-2; tentative D call: TRBD1 (5 bases). CDR3 sequence: CASSLGGKDGYTF. CDR3 in DNA: TGTGCCAGCAGCTTAGGGGGTAAAGACGGCTACACCTTC.